The clone carrying this T cell receptor (beta chain) occurred a few times. No antigen is known for it. This sample is part of a study of T-cell memory formation after mild COVID-19. TCRdb analysed the 5' RACE reads with MiXCR anew, one entry per CDR3 protein. Of roughly 130,000 distinct CDR3 sequences in the sample, 5% to 6.5% were seen once. General study findings and limits: Some clones that responded were present in memory (sampled pre-infection), which suggests cross-reactive memory joined. CD4+ clones that contracted lay mainly in CM and EM; CD8+ ones lay in EMRA.

This TCR came from an adult woman who had mild COVID-19 (a few samples of this study predate the infection). Cell type and time point are not known. Material for sequencing was PBMCs or a T cell subset sorted from them (not recorded which).

The CDR3 DNA sequence: TGCGCCAGCAGGAAGGAGGGGTTGAACACTGAAGCTTTCTTT. Amino acid sequence: CASRKEGLNTEAFF. The chain is built from TRBV5-1 and TRBJ1-1, with D possibly being TRBD1 (5 bases). V lost 5 bases and J lost 0, with 11 bases in between. Looked up from germline, CDR1 is SGHRS and CDR2 is YFSETQ. The CDR3 spans 14 residues.